This entry features one TCR beta chain sequence. Per the germline V gene, CDR1 is SGHVT and CDR2 is SQSDAQ. The CDR3 covers 17 residues. V lost 0 bases and J lost 0, with 15 bases in between. How the authors handled the data: Amplification from reference gene primers served as the basis for estimated nucleated cell counts. The data were produced by immunoSEQ multiplex PCR, yet TCRdb's version contains in-frame clones alone and is incomplete. V, J and clone size are those of that table, while D and trimming were read from the DNA. This sample has a few hundred thousand clones; about 88% occur once, and the top ten carry 2.5% to 3.5%. This entry belongs to a study of blood T cell repertoires in COVID-19. Study context: Material from acute and convalescent COVID-19 was sourced from the United States, Italy and Spain. From T cells, B-cell-depleted T cells, or PBMCs came the material, which was cDNA or gDNA.

The V gene is TRBV7-4, the J gene TRBJ2-7; possible D gene TRBD1, 6 bases. Material: peripheral blood. This sequence was found in a human donor in a cohort sampled during active COVID-19. CDR3 region: CASSLACRDISSYEQYF. The DNA of the CDR3 is TGTGCCAGCAGCTTAGCGTGTAGGGACATAAGCTCCTACGAGCAGTACTTC.